The 12 T cell receptor beta chains in this list originate from one sample, sequenced in a study of T-cell reconstitution after alpha-beta-depleted transplantation in children. Researchers prepared the TCRbeta library using unique molecular identifiers, the study reports. A single record per CDR3 protein comes from TCRdb applying MiXCR to the PCR reads. The sample holds more than 550,000 distinct CDR3 sequences, 10% seen once. This specimen consisted of PBMCs from the stem cell graft donor, obtained from the stem cell graft. Every receptor here comes from a human donor who donated a stem cell graft to a child with acute myeloid leukemia.

The genes are TRBV7-2 and TRBJ2-3; D gene uncertain. The germline V gene has CDR1 SGHTA and CDR2 FQGNSA. V shed 1 base and J shed 6 bases, with 11 bases lying between them. This CDR3 has 14 amino acids. CDR3 DNA: TGTGCCAGCAGCTTAGAGGGCCTTGTGGATACGCAGTATTTT. Translating it yields CASSLEGLVDTQYF.

The chain combines TRBV20-1 with TRBJ1-2, with 8 bases aligning to TRBD1. V lost 6 bases and J lost 0; bases outside the gene matches: 12. The CDR3 has 16 residues. Germline V lookup: CDR1 DFQATT, CDR2 SNEGSKA (reference sequence). Here the CDR3 reads CSASSQGAGANYGYTF. The DNA for the CDR3 is TGCAGTGCCTCCAGCCAGGGGGCAGGCGCTAACTATGGCTACACCTTC.

The chain uses TRBV29-1 and TRBJ2-1; D is unresolved. The ends were cut back, 3 bases at V and 4 bases at J, with 10 bases in the middle. This CDR3 has 13 amino acids. Germline CDR1 SQVTM, CDR2 ANQGSEA. This CDR3 reads CSVEVGVYNEQFF. The CDR3 DNA sequence: TGCAGCGTTGAGGTGGGTGTTTACAATGAGCAGTTCTTC.

V and J are TRBV7-2 and TRBJ1-3; D unresolved. In germline, CDR1 is SGHTA, CDR2 FQGNSA. The CDR3 runs to 13 residues. The V end was cut by 5 bases, the J end by 1 base, with 6 bases between. The CDR3 DNA reads TGTGCCAGCAGCCACAGATCTGGAAACACCATATATTTT. Protein product: CASSHRSGNTIYF. The variable domain in full, completed from reference TRBV7-2 and TRBJ1-3, reads GAGVSQSPSNKVTEKGKDVELRCDPISGHTALYWYRQSLGQGLEFLIYFQGNSAPDKSGLPSDRFSAERTGGSVSTLTIQRTQQEDSAVYLCASSHRSGNTIYFGEGSWLTVV.

The chain carries TRBV14 and TRBJ2-1, with 14 bases matching TRBD2. After removal of 10 bases from V and 2 bases from J, the junction contained 4 bases not matched to a gene. The germline V gene has CDR1 SGHDN and CDR2 FVKESK. The CDR3 covers 15 residues. CDR3 region: CATAGLAGAYNEQFF. The DNA for the CDR3 is TGTGCCACCGCGGGACTAGCGGGAGCCTACAATGAGCAGTTCTTC.

V usage is TRBV12-3 or TRBV12-4 and J usage is TRBJ2-5; the match to TRBD1 covers 9 bases. Unmatched junction bases numbered 13, after V lost 5 bases and J lost 6 bases. This CDR3 has 16 residues. The CDR3 here is CASSPGTGSGRQTQYF. The CDR3 nucleotides are TGTGCCAGCAGTCCCGGGACAGGGAGCGGGCGGCAGACCCAGTACTTC.

This clonotype has a count of ten or more. The rearrangement links TRBV12-3 or TRBV12-4 to TRBJ2-1, with a weak D call TRBD2 (6 bases). The CDR3 covers 15 residues. The ends were cut back, 2 bases at V and 2 bases at J, with 10 bases in the middle. CDR3: CASSLPRLAYNEQFF. CDR3 bases: TGTGCCAGCAGTTTACCCAGACTAGCCTACAATGAGCAGTTCTTC.

A note on this clonotype: With a much larger clone just one base away, this may be a read error. The V gene is TRBV12-3 or TRBV12-4, the J gene TRBJ2-1; 7 bases match TRBD2. The CDR3 is 17 amino acids. CDR3 sequence reads: CASSGAGASGSLGELFF. The CDR3 DNA is TGTGCCAGCAGTGGCGCCGGGGCTAGCGGTTCTCTTGGGGAGCTGTTCTTC.

This clonotype was detected ten times or more. This rearrangement joins TRBV29-1 to TRBJ2-7; 7 bases fit TRBD2. The CDR3 has 14 amino acids. The germline gives CDR1 SQVTM, CDR2 ANQGSEA. J lost 0 bases, V lost 7 bases, and 9 bases had no gene match. The chain's CDR3 is CSATGGVSSYEQYF. CDR3 DNA sequence: TGCAGCGCCACTGGGGGGGTTAGCTCCTACGAGCAGTACTTC.

This clonotype was seen a handful of times. The rearrangement uses TRBV14 and TRBJ2-3, with 9 bases that match TRBD1. Germline CDR1 reads SGHDN; CDR2 reads FVKESK. Trimming took 4 bases from V and 5 from J; bases not matched to a gene: 10. The CDR3 runs to 16 residues. The CDR3 loop is CASSPYPGQGVDTQYF. Written as DNA, the CDR3 is TGTGCCAGCAGCCCATACCCGGGACAGGGAGTAGATACGCAGTATTTT.

This clonotype appeared a few times. This sequence joins TRBV4-3 and TRBJ2-7; unclear D gene. Germline CDR1 and CDR2: LGHNA and YSLEER. The V end lost 1 base, the J end lost 2 bases, and 12 bases lay between the germline ends. The CDR3 has 15 residues. CDR3 loop: CASSQGSSPAYEQYF. CDR3 in DNA: TGCGCCAGCAGCCAAGGTAGTAGCCCAGCCTACGAGCAGTACTTC.

The chain combines TRBV11-2 with TRBJ1-5; no reliable D call. The CDR3 consists of 15 residues. The V end lost 6 bases, the J end lost 0 bases, and 12 bases lay between the germline ends. Germline V gene sequence: CDR1 SGHAT, CDR2 FQNNGV. CDR3 sequence: CASSFDGDSNQPQHF. The CDR3 DNA reads as TGTGCCAGCAGTTTCGACGGTGATAGCAATCAGCCCCAGCATTTT.